What follows are 13 T cell receptor beta chains derived from one specimen sequenced in a study of blood T cells in healthy people across ages. A second PCR, run for about 7 to 11 cycles, used a sample-barcoded 5' primer plus a J-beta primer mix. TCRdb redid the calling of the 5' RACE reads with MiXCR, one entry per CDR3 protein. The data contain about 840,000 distinct CDR3 sequences, approximately 32% of them seen just once; the ten biggest clones take up 10%. The sample was also reused in another study, on T cells of mothers and their children.

Sequencing was performed on blood. The receptors come from a middle-aged woman in good health.

The chain recombines TRBV4-1 with TRBJ2-4; 11 nucleotides agree with TRBD1. The CDR3 contains 16 residues. Germline V lookup: CDR1 MGHRA, CDR2 YSYEKL. After removal of 4 bases from V and 0 bases from J, the junction contained 2 bases not matched to a gene. The CDR3, as DNA: TGCGCCAGCAGCCCGGGACAGGGGGGAGCCAAAAACATTCAGTACTTC. This sequence encodes CASSPGQGGAKNIQYF.

In this sample, this clonotype turned up many times. CDR3 coding DNA: TGTGCCAGCAGCTTGCGGGCTGGCACCCAAGAGACCCAGTACTTC. This gives the protein CASSLRAGTQETQYF. This chain uses TRBV5-4 with TRBJ2-5; no clear D. The CDR3 is made up of 15 amino acids. Germline CDR1 reads SGHNT; CDR2 reads YYREEE (reference sequence). V gave up 1 base and J gave up 1 base, with 11 bases separating them.

This clonotype was detected ten times or more. The chain has TRBV12-3 or TRBV12-4 and TRBJ2-7; D remains unclear. There are 12 residues in the CDR3. Trimming took 5 bases from V and 2 from J, leaving 7 bases between them. The CDR3 is CASSQSPYEQYF. As DNA, the CDR3 is TGTGCCAGCAGTCAGTCTCCCTACGAGCAGTACTTC.

Ten or more counts support this clonotype. The chain couples TRBV9 to TRBJ2-5; D is ambiguous. Germline CDR1 is SGDLS and CDR2 is YYNGEE. Trimming pared 0 bases from V and 1 base from J, leaving 7 bases between. The CDR3 is 14 amino acids. CDR3: CASSVAAGQETQYF. The DNA of the CDR3 is TGTGCCAGCAGCGTAGCGGCAGGCCAAGAGACCCAGTACTTC.

In its sample, this clonotype was seen a few times. The V call is TRBV5-1, the J call TRBJ2-1; TRBD1 agrees at 8 bases. Germline trimming cut 2 bases from V and 7 bases from J; bases unmatched to any gene: 8. Germline CDR1 SGHRS, CDR2 YFSETQ. The CDR3 covers 15 residues. This chain's CDR3 is CASSFQGAIGNEQFF. CDR3 in DNA: TGCGCCAGCAGCTTTCAGGGGGCGATAGGGAATGAGCAGTTCTTC. Based on the CDR3 plus reference TRBV5-1 and TRBJ2-1, the full variable domain is KAGVTQTPRYLIKTRGQQVTLSCSPISGHRSVSWYQQTPGQGLQFLFEYFSETQRNKGNFPGRFSGRQFSNSRSEMNVSTLELGDSALYLCASSFQGAIGNEQFFGPGTRLTVL.

This clonotype was picked up a small number of times. The chain carries TRBV5-1 and TRBJ1-2, with no clear D. Germline V lookup: CDR1 SGHRS, CDR2 YFSETQ. Trimming pared 3 bases from V and 0 bases from J, leaving 6 bases between. This CDR3 region has 13 residues. CDR3 residues: CASSSDPNYGYTF. The DNA for the CDR3 is TGCGCCAGCAGCTCGGATCCTAACTATGGCTACACCTTC.

The V and J genes are TRBV6-2 or TRBV6-3 and TRBJ2-7; no definite D call. CDR1 and CDR2 (germline): MNHEY, SVGEGT. The CDR3 totals 14 residues. V was cut by 6 bases and J by 5 bases, with 17 bases left in between. The CDR3 region is CASRLVGEPHEQYF. In DNA, the CDR3 is TGTGCCAGCAGACTCGTAGGAGAACCCCACGAGCAGTACTTC.

This clonotype was seen more than once but under ten times. At one end, the junction sequence differs from germline, possibly due to a read error. This chain connects TRBV15 to TRBJ2-7, with a weak D call TRBD1 (6 bases). The germline V gene has CDR1 LNHNV and CDR2 YYDKDF (reference sequence). The CDR3 is 12 amino acids. CDR3 protein: CTTSRDTGEQYF. As DNA, the CDR3 is TGTACCACCAGCAGAGATACAGGGGAGCAGTACTTC.

This clonotype occurred many times. V is TRBV27 and J is TRBJ2-5; unclear D gene. Between the trimmed V and J ends, which lost 4 bases and 13 bases, there was a span of 10 bases. Germline V gene sequence: CDR1 MNHEY, CDR2 SMNVEV (reference sequence). The CDR3 is made up of 10 amino acids. The CDR3 DNA sequence: TGTGCCAGCAGTTGGCCAGGATTGTACTTC. Translating gives CASSWPGLYF.

The V call is TRBV10-3, the J call TRBJ2-1, with D tentatively TRBD1 (5 bases). The CDR3 runs 16 residues. Germline V lookup: CDR1 ENHRY, CDR2 SYGVKD. V shed 3 bases and J shed 2 bases, with 14 bases lying between them. DNA for the CDR3: TGTGCCATCAGTGACCCGACAGCCAGGCCCTACAATGAGCAGTTCTTC. This sequence encodes CAISDPTARPYNEQFF.

This clonotype has at least ten counts. The chain carries TRBV24-1 and TRBJ1-2, with D possibly matching TRBD1 (5 bases). Germline CDR1 KGHDR, CDR2 SFDVKD. The V gene lost 5 bases and the J gene lost 3 bases, with 9 bases spanning the gap. The CDR3 consists of 13 residues. CDR3 in amino acids: CATSVSRDYGYTF. In nucleotides, the CDR3 is TGTGCCACCAGTGTTTCCAGGGACTATGGCTACACCTTC.

The V gene is TRBV7-2, the J gene TRBJ2-1, with D possibly matching TRBD1 (5 bases). The CDR3 is made up of 15 amino acids. Germline-derived CDR1 and CDR2 are SGHTA and FQGNSA. The V gene lost 4 bases and the J gene lost 7 bases, with 17 bases spanning the gap. CDR3 DNA sequence: TGTGCCAGCAGCTCCTACTGGGGCGAGTTGAATGAGCAGTTCTTC. Residues: CASSSYWGELNEQFF.

This clonotype came up many times. For the CDR3, the DNA is TGTGCCAGCAGTTACGGGATGGGGGTTGAAGAGCAGTACTTC. It yields the protein CASSYGMGVEEQYF. This chain joins TRBV6-5 and TRBJ2-7, with D perhaps given as TRBD1 or TRBD2 (5 bases each). From germline, CDR1 is MNHEY and CDR2 SVGAGI. The ends were cut back, 2 bases at V and 7 bases at J, with 15 bases in the middle. This CDR3 contains 14 residues.